The count of the clone carrying this T cell receptor beta chain is one. Antigen unknown. These data are taken from a study of cytotoxic CD8 clonotypes in ibrutinib-treated CLL. Study-level background: Across the patients, roughly 10 were relapsed/refractory, 15 treatment-naive and roughly 17 IGHV unmutated. There were, on average, around 260,000 productive templates and approximately 94,000 productive rearrangements per sample.

Study-wide results and caveats: Whereas clonality rose at ibrutinib response, it declined toward baseline at progression.

PBMCs were cryopreserved, and approximately 1.8 micrograms of genomic DNA from them went into TCR beta libraries. Generated by immunoSEQ multiplex PCR, the TCRdb table keeps only in-frame clones and is missing some. The table includes around 70,000 clones, 90% detected once. This CDR3 has 15 residues. V shed 7 bases, J shed 5 bases, and the junction held 12 bases outside the gene matches. CDR1 LNHDA and CDR2 SQIVND come from the germline V gene (reference sequence). The sample here was PBMCs, taken after 12 months of ibrutinib treatment. This clonotype originated in a human donor with chronic lymphocytic leukemia. The chain has TRBV19 and TRBJ1-1; 8 nucleotides line up with TRBD1. CDR3 nucleotide sequence: TGTGCCAGTACTGAGACAGGGGTAATACGGACTGAAGCTTTCTTT. This codes for CASTETGVIRTEAFF.